The clone carrying this TCR beta chain was observed many times. The antigen is unknown. Unique molecular identifiers, one per molecule, were present on every TCR cDNA molecule. TCRdb itself ran the 5' RACE reads through MiXCR, one entry per CDR3 protein. The data contain approximately 52,000 distinct CDR3 sequences, about 5.8% of them singletons. The CDR3 contains 14 residues. V shed 7 bases and J shed 1 base, with 13 bases lying between them. Per germline, CDR1 MDHEN and CDR2 SYDVKM. Indicated time point: sample taken at primary tumor resection. The input material, whole RNA from tumor, nontumor lung or frozen PBMC, was sequenced unsorted. The sample comes from a study of spatial heterogeneity in lung cancer. Turning to the study itself: Among detected sequences, beta-chain ones consistently exceeded alpha-chain ones in number.

Overall study results and limits: Whereas they appeared in blood less at follow-up, ubiquitous expanded tumor TCRs appeared there more at resection.

The chain joins TRBV28 to TRBJ2-5; the D gene could be TRBD1 or TRBD2 (6 bases each). The source of this sequence is a male donor with early-stage non-small cell lung cancer. The input for sequencing was PBMCs, taken at surgery. CDR3: CASNGGPVQETQYF. The CDR3 region has the DNA TGTGCCAGCAATGGGGGGCCGGTCCAAGAGACCCAGTACTTC.